This T cell receptor beta chain appears in the sequencing data of a study of blood T cell repertoires in COVID-19. Across the study: Sample material is recorded as cDNA or gDNA derived from T cells, B-cell-depleted T cells, or PBMCs.

Recruitment covered under 25 US areas and drew participants whose ages spanned roughly 18 to 100 years. Donors were grouped by their self-reported clinical history. Before being deemed recovered, Cohort 3 donors had two negative PCRs, clearance, or symptom resolution. This CDR3 is 12 amino acids long. CDR1 and CDR2 (germline): SNHLY, FYNNEI. Trimming stripped 6 bases from V and 6 bases from J, with 8 bases between. Sequenced by immunoSEQ multiplex PCR; TCRdb stores in-frame clones only, minus some. The data contain about 170,000 clones, under 85% of them seen just once; the ten biggest clones take up about an eighth.

The origin of this receptor is a man aged 50-59 years who had recovered from COVID-19. The chain employs TRBV2 and TRBJ2-2; D is unresolved. Sample: PBMCs or T cells enriched from blood (not recorded which). DNA of the CDR3: TGTGCCAGCAGCCTAGTTGCCGGGGAGCTGTTTTTT. As protein: CASSLVAGELFF.